A single sample is the source of the 11 T cell receptor beta chains below, sequenced in a study of T-cell memory formation after mild COVID-19. TCRdb used MiXCR to reprocess the 5' RACE reads, holding one entry per CDR3 protein. Of 350,000 to 500,000 distinct CDR3 sequences in the sample, roughly 17% were seen once. Sequencing input: PBMCs or a T cell subset sorted from them (not recorded which). These receptors all come from a man younger than 30 who had mild COVID-19 (a few samples of this study predate the infection). Cell type and time point are not known.

This rearrangement joins TRBV5-1 to TRBJ2-5, with D possibly being TRBD1 (5 bases). V lost 0 bases, J lost 5 bases, and 11 bases lay in between. CDR1 is SGHRS, CDR2 YFSETQ, per germline. The CDR3 is made up of 14 amino acids. The CDR3 sequence: CASSLGPGKETQYF. The CDR3 nucleotides are TGCGCCAGCAGCTTGGGTCCAGGGAAGGAGACCCAGTACTTC.

The chain has TRBV7-2 and TRBJ1-2; maybe TRBD1 (5 bases). V dropped 1 base and J dropped 6 bases, with 15 bases sitting between them. There are 15 residues in the CDR3. Per the germline V gene, CDR1 is SGHTA and CDR2 is FQGNSA. The DNA for the CDR3 is TGTGCCAGCAGCTTAGGCCGCGGGGCCGGCAATGGCTACACCTTC. It codes for CASSLGRGAGNGYTF.

This clonotype was detected many times. V gene TRBV7-2 combines with J gene TRBJ2-7, with D maybe TRBD2 (6 bases). Germline V gene sequence: CDR1 SGHTA, CDR2 FQGNSA. V was clipped by 5 bases and J by 7 bases, with 15 bases between them. The CDR3 spans 13 residues. CDR3 bases: TGTGCCAGCAGCGCACGGCGGGGCGGTGAGCAGTACTTC. It yields the protein CASSARRGGEQYF.

In this sample, this clonotype turned up once. This chain connects TRBV2 to TRBJ2-3, with TRBD2 matching over 8 bases. The CDR3 is made up of 16 amino acids. The V and J ends lost 5 bases and 6 bases, in that order; junction bases with no gene match: 13. The germline V gene has CDR1 SNHLY and CDR2 FYNNEI. In DNA, the CDR3 is TGTGCCAGCAGTATTCAGCGGGGGTCCGCGGGGGATACGCAGTATTTT. Its protein is CASSIQRGSAGDTQYF. The whole variable domain, remainder taken from reference TRBV2 and TRBJ2-3, is EPEVTQTPSHQVTQMGQEVILRCVPISNHLYFYWYRQILGQKVEFLVSFYNNEISEKSEIFDDQFSVERPDGSNFTLKIRSTKLEDSAMYFCASSIQRGSAGDTQYFGPGTRLTVL.

This rearrangement joins TRBV7-9 to TRBJ2-1; D is unclear. Germline values: CDR1 SEHNR, CDR2 FQNEAQ (reference sequence). Trimming removed 4 bases at V and 6 bases at J, with 10 bases between. This CDR3 contains 13 residues. The CDR3 coding sequence is TGTGCCAGCAGCTACCCCCAGCCCAATGAGCAGTTCTTC. This translates into CASSYPQPNEQFF.

The chain uses TRBV14 and TRBJ2-1, with 7 bases that match TRBD2. The CDR3 consists of 13 residues. CDR1 SGHDN and CDR2 FVKESK come from the germline V gene. V shed 3 bases, J shed 9 bases, and the junction held 5 bases outside the gene matches. CDR3: CASSQSSGGEQFF. DNA of the CDR3: TGTGCCAGCAGCCAGTCTTCGGGAGGTGAGCAGTTCTTC. The full variable domain, with the rest looked up from reference TRBV14 and TRBJ2-1, is EAGVTQFPSHSVIEKGQTVTLRCDPISGHDNLYWYRRVMGKEIKFLLHFVKESKQDESGMPNNRFLAERTGGTYSTLKVQPAELEDSGVYFCASSQSSGGEQFFGPGTRLTVL.

Only a few counts were recorded for this clonotype. V usage is TRBV12-3 or TRBV12-4 and J usage is TRBJ1-1; D is uncertain. V shed 3 bases and J shed 0 bases, with 11 bases lying between them. The CDR3 totals 15 residues. The CDR3 coding sequence is TGTGCCAGCAGTTTCTTGGGAGGGATGAACACTGAAGCTTTCTTT. Amino acid sequence: CASSFLGGMNTEAFF.

This clonotype showed up just once. The chain recombines TRBV6-5 with TRBJ2-4, with 7 bases matching TRBD1. CDR1 is MNHEY and CDR2 is SVGAGI in the germline V gene. Losses at the gene ends were 2 bases for V and 8 bases for J; bases not matched to a gene: 6. This CDR3 has 14 residues. In nucleotides, the CDR3 is TGTGCCAGCAGTTACAAAGGGGGCCGGGACATTCAGTACTTC. Translation: CASSYKGGRDIQYF.

This clonotype was recorded once. This may be a read error: a much more frequent sequence differs by one nucleotide. This chain uses TRBV7-2 with TRBJ1-2; 8 bases match TRBD1. Germline V gene data show CDR1 as SGHTA and CDR2 as FQGNSA. The CDR3 totals 14 residues. The CDR3 region has the DNA TGTGCCAGCAGCACGCAACAGGGGGTCTATGTCTACACCTTC. Translating gives CASSTQQGVYVYTF. The whole variable domain, remainder taken from reference TRBV7-2 and TRBJ1-2, is GAGVSQSPSNKVTEKGKDVELRCDPISGHTALYWYRQSLGQGLEFLIYFQGNSAPDKSGLPSDRFSAERTGGSVSTLTIQRTQQEDSAVYLCASSTQQGVYVYTFGSGTRLTVV.

This clonotype was seen a few times. V is TRBV12-3 or TRBV12-4 and J is TRBJ2-6, with D possibly TRBD1 on 6 matching bases. Trimming stripped 6 bases from V and 0 bases from J, with 15 bases between. This CDR3 is 17 amino acids long. The CDR3 reads CASSTRQAISGANVLTF. DNA of the CDR3: TGTGCCAGCAGCACCCGACAGGCTATCTCTGGGGCCAACGTCCTGACTTTC.

This clonotype was detected many times. V and J are TRBV9 and TRBJ2-3, with D hard to call. Germline CDR1 is SGDLS and CDR2 is YYNGEE. Trimming stripped 3 bases from V and 2 bases from J, with 4 bases between. The CDR3 contains 12 residues. CDR3 residues: CASSENTDTQYF. As DNA, the CDR3 is TGTGCCAGCAGCGAGAACACAGATACGCAGTATTTT.